Sequencing of this T cell receptor beta chain was carried out in a study of cytomegalovirus exposure and HLA in healthy donors. Study observations and caveats: An observed cluster of highly shared sequence variants was recorded as a likely sequencing artifact.

The PCR ran on 60 Vbeta and 13 Jbeta primers. The assay was immunoSEQ multiplex PCR, and TCRdb's table has in-frame clones only and misses some. The sample carries approximately 220,000 clones, roughly 79% recorded once. V lost 2 bases, J lost 5 bases, and 7 bases stayed unmatched. Germline V CDR1 and CDR2: SGDLS, YYNGEE. There are 16 residues in the CDR3. Regarding this clone: The antigen is undetermined.

The sequence derives from a male donor in good health and CMV-seronegative. The sequencing input was PBMCs. This rearrangement joins TRBV9 to TRBJ2-1; the match to TRBD2 covers 10 bases. The CDR3 protein is CASSVASGSSDNEQFF. CDR3 nucleotides: TGTGCCAGCAGCGTCGCTAGCGGGAGTAGTGACAATGAGCAGTTCTTC.